One and the same sample provided the 11 T cell receptor beta chains below, sequenced in a study of cytomegalovirus exposure and HLA in healthy donors (TCRdb year 2017). Preparation of the library involved the immunoSEQ multiplex PCR assay. For the multiplex PCR, a mixture combining 60 forward primers for TCR Vbeta segments and 13 reverse primers for TCR Jbeta segments was used. Drawn from immuneACCESS, this table holds only the in-frame rearrangements with V and J called that TCRdb kept. Clones are partly lost; checked studies trace under half to an unresolved V gene and leave the rest unexplained. This sample gives over 120,000 clones in total; 60% to 75% of them show up just once. The ten top clones hold 6% to 8.5% of the sample. Sequenced: PBMCs. The origin of the receptors is a man aged 25-40 years in good health and CMV-seronegative.

About this clone: At one end, the junction sequence differs from germline, possibly due to a read error. The genes are TRBV5-1 and TRBJ2-1; D gene ambiguous. In germline, CDR1 is SGHRS, CDR2 YFSETQ. The CDR3 spans 11 residues. The CDR3 spells CASSSFNEQFF. The CDR3 region has the DNA TGCGCCAGCAGCTCCTTCAATGAGCAGTTCTTC. Full variable domain (remainder filled in from reference TRBV5-1 and TRBJ2-1): KAGVTQTPRYLIKTRGQQVTLSCSPISGHRSVSWYQQTPGQGLQFLFEYFSETQRNKGNFPGRFSGRQFSNSRSEMNVSTLELGDSALYLCASSSFNEQFFGPGTRLTVL.

This chain connects TRBV30 to TRBJ2-5; 7 bases align to TRBD1. The germline gives CDR1 GTSNPN, CDR2 SVGIG (reference sequence). The junction had 8 bases not matched to a gene; V was cut back by 2 bases and J by 5 bases. This CDR3 spans 14 amino acids. The CDR3, as DNA: TGTGCCTGGAGTACCACAGGGGATTTGGAGACCCAGTACTTC. This codes for CAWSTTGDLETQYF.

On this clone itself: Germline is not matched at one junction end, which may reflect a read error. CDR3 residues: CSAVRDRVNF. CDR3 in DNA: TGCAGTGCTGTCCGGGACAGGGTAAACTTC. The J gene is TRBJ2-5, the V gene TRBV20-1; 9 nucleotides match TRBD1. This CDR3 is built from 10 residues. From germline, CDR1 is DFQATT and CDR2 SNEGSKA (reference sequence).

This sequence joins TRBV6-1 and TRBJ2-5; TRBD1 aligns across 9 bases. Germline-derived CDR1 and CDR2 are MNHNS and SASEGT. After removal of 3 bases from V and 4 bases from J, the junction contained 6 bases not matched to a gene. This CDR3 contains 15 residues. The CDR3 DNA reads TGTGCCAGCAGTGATAGGGACAGGGAACTAGAGACCCAGTACTTC. Residues: CASSDRDRELETQYF.

V is TRBV6-5 and J is TRBJ2-7; D gene uncertain. This CDR3 contains 12 residues. The germline V gene encodes CDR1 MNHEY and CDR2 SVGAGI. Trimming cost V 0 bases and J 6 bases, with 6 bases left between them. The CDR3 coding sequence is TGTGCCAGCAGTTACTCCGTCCGCGAGCAGTACTTC. It codes for CASSYSVREQYF.

As for this clone: Other DNA sequences in the sample encode the same CDR3. The V gene is TRBV30, the J gene TRBJ1-1; D is uncertain. The V and J ends lost 4 bases and 4 bases respectively, with 19 bases between them. The CDR3 totals 15 residues. Germline CDR1 is GTSNPN and CDR2 is SVGIG (reference sequence). The CDR3 nucleotides are TGTGCCTGGACTCCTACATGGCGGCCCTTCACTGAAGCTTTCTTT. Protein: CAWTPTWRPFTEAFF.

The CDR3 nucleotides read TGTGCCAGCAGTCCCAGCGCGCGGGAAACCGGGGAGCTGTTTTTT. Amino acids: CASSPSARETGELFF. The gene calls are TRBV6-1 and TRBJ2-2; maybe TRBD2 (6 bases). The CDR3 runs to 15 residues. CDR1 and CDR2 from the germline V gene are MNHNS and SASEGT. The V end lost 5 bases, the J end lost 5 bases, and 15 bases lay between the germline ends.

This clone appeared a single time. The chain has TRBV9 and TRBJ1-1; tentatively, D is TRBD1 (5 bases). V was clipped by 2 bases and J by 0 bases, with 11 bases between them. Germline CDR1 reads SGDLS; CDR2 reads YYNGEE. The CDR3 runs to 15 residues. The CDR3 DNA follows: TGTGCCAGCAGCGTCGGGGGTACTGTGAACACTGAAGCTTTCTTT. Amino acid sequence: CASSVGGTVNTEAFF. The whole variable domain, filled in from reference TRBV9 and TRBJ1-1, reads DSGVTQTPKHLITATGQRVTLRCSPRSGDLSVYWYQQSLDQGLQFLIQYYNGEERAKGNILERFSAQQFPDLHSELNLSSLELGDSALYFCASSVGGTVNTEAFFGQGTRLTVV.

The J gene is TRBJ1-2, the V gene TRBV2, with 10 bases matching TRBD1. This CDR3 region has 15 residues. Germline CDR1 SNHLY, CDR2 FYNNEI. V was pared by 5 bases and J by 8 bases, with 11 bases of the junction left unmatched. The CDR3 protein is CASSSVKGTGEGYTF. CDR3 nucleotides: TGTGCCAGCAGTTCCGTTAAGGGGACAGGGGAGGGCTACACCTTC. The whole variable domain, remainder taken from reference TRBV2 and TRBJ1-2, is EPEVTQTPSHQVTQMGQEVILRCVPISNHLYFYWYRQILGQKVEFLVSFYNNEISEKSEIFDDQFSVERPDGSNFTLKIRSTKLEDSAMYFCASSSVKGTGEGYTFGSGTRLTVV.

In DNA form, the CDR3 reads TGTGCCAGCAGTTTATACGGGACACATAGCAATCAGCCCCAGCATTTT. Its translation is CASSLYGTHSNQPQHF. The chain combines TRBV28 with TRBJ1-5; TRBD1 is a possible D gene (6 bases). The CDR3 runs to 16 residues. Trimming removed 1 base from V and 0 bases from J, with 10 bases in between. Per germline, CDR1 MDHEN and CDR2 SYDVKM.

The gene calls are TRBV10-3 and TRBJ1-5, with D perhaps TRBD1 (5 bases). V was cut by 6 bases and J by 3 bases, with 9 bases left in between. Germline CDR1 is ENHRY and CDR2 is SYGVKD. The CDR3 extends over 13 amino acids. The CDR3 DNA sequence: TGTGCCATCAGGCAGGGTCTCAATCAGCCCCAGCATTTT. Protein product: CAIRQGLNQPQHF.